This is a list of T cell receptor beta chains from one sample in a study of shared clonotypes between healthy human individuals. Assay: immunoSEQ multiplex PCR; the TCRdb copy retains only in-frame clones and omits some. The table lists about 490,000 clones, 81% of them singletons. The source material was PBMCs. These receptors came from a woman in her thirties or forties in good health. Some clones in this sample may be carry-over from other donors' samples. Each CDR3 is given with its conserved first and last residue. The order of the fields is V gene, J gene, CDR3 protein.

TRBV7-9,TRBJ1-2,CASSLVSYGYTF
TRBV5-1,TRBJ1-4,CASSLGDRTNEKLFF
TRBV18,TRBJ1-2,CASSPPSEGGYTF
TRBV28,TRBJ2-5,CASSLSRTSGSGETQYF
TRBV19,TRBJ2-1,CASSGRSYNEQFF
TRBV18,TRBJ1-1,CASSPPLWEGTEAFF
TRBV27,TRBJ2-6,CASSPRGRTNSGANVLTF
TRBV18,TRBJ2-7,CASSPGPGNEQYF
TRBV4-1,TRBJ2-7,CASSKVYQREGVYEQYF
TRBV1,TRBJ1-1,CTSTYRGKNTEAFF
TRBV19,TRBJ1-5,CASSPLVNQPQHF
TRBV18,TRBJ1-2,CASSPPGGSYGYTF
TRBV18,TRBJ2-7,CASSQKGGSREQYF
TRBV9,TRBJ2-7,CASSVAEEAYEQYF
TRBV15,TRBJ2-7,CATSRDMDWGAGPHRYEQYF
TRBV6-1,TRBJ2-7,CASSEADSASYEQYF
TRBV30,TRBJ2-2,CAWRDGGELFF
TRBV7-9,TRBJ1-1,CASSFQGGTEAFF
TRBV5-1,TRBJ1-3,CASSLAGASSGNTIYF
TRBV4-1,TRBJ2-1,CASSPHAGLAGGFGYNEQFF
TRBV6-6,TRBJ2-1,CASSSQGSAYNEQFF
TRBV18,TRBJ2-3,CASSPTGFRDTQYF
TRBV28,TRBJ1-2,CASSLRAFSTF
TRBV4-2,TRBJ2-7,CASSHTGTSRYEQYF
TRBV10-1,TRBJ2-4,CASSERGRSIQYF